This paragraph reports one T cell receptor beta chain. As yet, its antigen is unknown. The data stem from a study of cytomegalovirus exposure and HLA in healthy donors. The study, taken as a whole, reports: Indistinguishable V segments, including TRBV6-2 and TRBV6-3, were excluded. What was likely a sequencing artifact was a cluster of highly shared sequence variants.

The length of the CDR3 is 16 residues. Germline V gene lookup returns CDR1 GTSNPN and CDR2 SVGIG (reference sequence). After removal of 4 bases from V and 0 bases from J, the junction contained 9 bases not matched to a gene. The PCR ran on 60 Vbeta and 13 Jbeta primers. This table comes from immunoSEQ multiplex PCR, and its TCRdb copy is limited to in-frame clones, with some not included. Of approximately 110,000 clones in the sample, about 78% were seen once. Input material: PBMCs. This receptor was obtained from a woman in her twenties or thirties in good health and CMV-seropositive. This sequence joins TRBV30 and TRBJ1-2; 9 bases map to TRBD1. The CDR3 coding sequence is TGTGCCTGGATAAGGGACAGGGTGCCCTCTAACTATGGCTACACCTTC. This gives the protein CAWIRDRVPSNYGYTF.